The entry that follows covers one TCR beta chain sequence. The protocol was immunoSEQ multiplex PCR, while the TCRdb copy is restricted to in-frame clones and leaves out a portion. The table has 120,000 to 150,000 clones, 84% seen once; the top ten hold 8% to 9%. The CDR3 has 16 residues. After removal of 4 bases from V and 4 bases from J, the junction contained 13 bases not matched to a gene. Per germline, CDR1 SGDLS and CDR2 YYNGEE. The entry originates in a study of blood T cell repertoires in COVID-19. The receptor comes from a man aged 25 to 45 with COVID-19, enrolled during active disease. V is TRBV9 and J is TRBJ2-5; 7 bases map to TRBD1. Sequencing was carried out using peripheral blood. CDR3 nucleotides: TGTGCCAGCAGCCCCCAGGGGGATCCCGGAGGAGAGACCCAGTACTTC. It is translated as CASSPQGDPGGETQYF.